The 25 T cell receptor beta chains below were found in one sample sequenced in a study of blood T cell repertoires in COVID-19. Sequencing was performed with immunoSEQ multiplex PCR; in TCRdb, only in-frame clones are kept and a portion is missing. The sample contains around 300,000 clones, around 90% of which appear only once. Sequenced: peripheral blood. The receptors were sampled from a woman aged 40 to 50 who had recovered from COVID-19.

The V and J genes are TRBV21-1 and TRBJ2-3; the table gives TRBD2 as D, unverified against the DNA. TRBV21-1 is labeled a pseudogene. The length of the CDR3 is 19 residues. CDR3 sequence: CASSKPIRREGNSTDTQYF. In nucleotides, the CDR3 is TGTGCCAGCAGCAAACCTATTAGACGGGAGGGAAACAGCACAGATACGCAGTATTTT.

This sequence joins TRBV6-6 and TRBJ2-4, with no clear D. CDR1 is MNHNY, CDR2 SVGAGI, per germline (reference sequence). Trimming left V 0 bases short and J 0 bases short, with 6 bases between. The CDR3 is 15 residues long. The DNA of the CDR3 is TGTGCCAGCAGTTACTCGGCAGGAGCCAAAAACATTCAGTACTTC. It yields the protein CASSYSAGAKNIQYF.

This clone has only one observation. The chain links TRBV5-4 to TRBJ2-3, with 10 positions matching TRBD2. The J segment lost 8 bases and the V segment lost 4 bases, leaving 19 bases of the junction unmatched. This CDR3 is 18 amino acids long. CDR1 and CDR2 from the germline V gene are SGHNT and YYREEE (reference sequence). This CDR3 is CASSPYRGSAGGPVTQYF. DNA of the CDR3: TGTGCCAGCAGCCCCTACAGGGGATCAGCGGGAGGGCCGGTTACGCAGTATTTT. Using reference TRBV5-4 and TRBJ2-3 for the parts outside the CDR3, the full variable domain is ETGVTQSPTHLIKTRGQQVTLRCSSQSGHNTVSWYQQALGQGPQFIFQYYREEENGRGNFPPRFSGLQFPNYSSELNVNALELDDSALYLCASSPYRGSAGGPVTQYFGPGTRLTVL.

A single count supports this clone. The CDR3 bases are TGTGCCAGCAGCTTATCCGGGACTAGCGGGAGCCGACTCTCTGGGGCCAACGTCCTGACTTTC. Its translation: CASSLSGTSGSRLSGANVLTF. V gene TRBV7-3 combines with J gene TRBJ2-6, with TRBD2 matching over 14 bases. V was pared by 2 bases and J by 0 bases, with 9 bases of the junction left unmatched. Germline loops: CDR1 SGHTA, CDR2 FQGTGA. There are 21 residues in the CDR3.

CDR3 in DNA: TGTGCCAGCAGCGTAGGGACTAGCGTTGGAGAGCAGTTCTTC. Protein product: CASSVGTSVGEQFF. J is TRBJ2-1 and V is TRBV9; 9 nucleotides align to TRBD2. Per the germline V gene, CDR1 is SGDLS and CDR2 is YYNGEE. The CDR3 consists of 14 residues. V lost 0 bases to trimming and J lost 10 bases; unmatched junction nucleotides: 5.

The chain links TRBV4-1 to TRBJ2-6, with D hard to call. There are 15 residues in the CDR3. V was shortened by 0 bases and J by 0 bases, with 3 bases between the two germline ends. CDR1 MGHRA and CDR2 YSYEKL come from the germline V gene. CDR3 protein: CASSQEYSGANVLTF. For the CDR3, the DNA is TGCGCCAGCAGCCAAGAGTACTCTGGGGCCAACGTCCTGACTTTC.

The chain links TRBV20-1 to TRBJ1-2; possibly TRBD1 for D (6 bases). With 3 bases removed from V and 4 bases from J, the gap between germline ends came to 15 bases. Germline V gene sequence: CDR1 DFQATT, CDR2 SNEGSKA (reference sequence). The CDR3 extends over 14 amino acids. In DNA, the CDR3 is TGCAGTGCTAGTCTTCGACAGGAGATCTATGGCTACACCTTC. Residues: CSASLRQEIYGYTF.

As DNA, the CDR3 is TGTGCCAGCAGCTTGGCCGTAGGGGGCACTGAAGCTTTCTTT. Protein product: CASSLAVGGTEAFF. The J gene is TRBJ1-1, the V gene TRBV5-5; TRBD1 might be the D (6 bases). Deletions cut 0 bases from V and 4 bases from J, with 10 bases between. The length of the CDR3 is 14 residues. CDR1 SGHKS and CDR2 YYEKEE come from the germline V gene (reference sequence).

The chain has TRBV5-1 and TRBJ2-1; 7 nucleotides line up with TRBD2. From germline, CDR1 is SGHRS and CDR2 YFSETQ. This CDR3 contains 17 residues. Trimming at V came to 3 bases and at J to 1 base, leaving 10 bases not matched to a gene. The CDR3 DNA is TGCGCCAGCAGCTCCCGACTGGCGGGAGTTTCCTACAATGAGCAGTTCTTC. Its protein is CASSSRLAGVSYNEQFF. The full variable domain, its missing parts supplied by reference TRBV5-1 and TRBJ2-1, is KAGVTQTPRYLIKTRGQQVTLSCSPISGHRSVSWYQQTPGQGLQFLFEYFSETQRNKGNFPGRFSGRQFSNSRSEMNVSTLELGDSALYLCASSSRLAGVSYNEQFFGPGTRLTVL.

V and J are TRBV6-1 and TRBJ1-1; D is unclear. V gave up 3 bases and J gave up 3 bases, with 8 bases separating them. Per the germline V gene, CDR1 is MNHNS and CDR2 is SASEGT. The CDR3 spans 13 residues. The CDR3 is CASSEITDTEAFF. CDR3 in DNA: TGTGCCAGCAGTGAGATTACGGACACTGAAGCTTTCTTT.

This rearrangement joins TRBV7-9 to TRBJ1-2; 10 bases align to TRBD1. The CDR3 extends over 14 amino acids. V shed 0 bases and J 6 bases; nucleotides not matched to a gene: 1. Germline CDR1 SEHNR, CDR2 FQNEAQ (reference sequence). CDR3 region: CASSLAGQGNGYTF. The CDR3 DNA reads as TGTGCCAGCAGCTTAGCGGGACAGGGGAATGGCTACACCTTC.

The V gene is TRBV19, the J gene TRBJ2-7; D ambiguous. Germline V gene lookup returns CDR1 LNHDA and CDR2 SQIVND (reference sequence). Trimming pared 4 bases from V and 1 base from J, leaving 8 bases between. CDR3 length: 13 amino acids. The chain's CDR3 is CASSTGSSYEQYF. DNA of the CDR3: TGTGCCAGTAGTACCGGGTCGTCCTACGAGCAGTACTTC.

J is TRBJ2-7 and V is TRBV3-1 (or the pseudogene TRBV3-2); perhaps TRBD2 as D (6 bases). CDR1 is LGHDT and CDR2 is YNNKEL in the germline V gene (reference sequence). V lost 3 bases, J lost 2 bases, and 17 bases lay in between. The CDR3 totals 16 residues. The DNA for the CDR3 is TGTGCCAGCAGCCACGGACTCATGGGGAGGCCCTACGAGCAGTACTTC. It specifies CASSHGLMGRPYEQYF.

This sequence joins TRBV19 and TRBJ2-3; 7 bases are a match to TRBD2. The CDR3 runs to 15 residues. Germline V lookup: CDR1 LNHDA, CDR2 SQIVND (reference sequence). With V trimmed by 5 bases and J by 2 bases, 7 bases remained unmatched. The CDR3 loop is CASSEASGSTDTQYF. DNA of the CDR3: TGTGCCAGTAGTGAGGCTAGCGGTTCCACAGATACGCAGTATTTT.

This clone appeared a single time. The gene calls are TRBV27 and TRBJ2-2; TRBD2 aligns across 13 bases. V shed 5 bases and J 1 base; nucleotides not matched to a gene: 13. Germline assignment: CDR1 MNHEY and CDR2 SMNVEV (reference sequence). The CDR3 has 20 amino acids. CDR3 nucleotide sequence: TGTGCCAGCAGTCGTCCTGCGGGACTAGCGGGATCAGTGAACACCGGGGAGCTGTTTTTT. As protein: CASSRPAGLAGSVNTGELFF.

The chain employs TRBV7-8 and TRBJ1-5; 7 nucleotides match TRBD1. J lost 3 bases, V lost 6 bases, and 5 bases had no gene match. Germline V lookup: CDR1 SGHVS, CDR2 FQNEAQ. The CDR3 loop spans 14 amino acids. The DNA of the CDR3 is TGTGCCAGCAGTACCGGGACAGTCAATCAGCCCCAGCATTTT. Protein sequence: CASSTGTVNQPQHF.

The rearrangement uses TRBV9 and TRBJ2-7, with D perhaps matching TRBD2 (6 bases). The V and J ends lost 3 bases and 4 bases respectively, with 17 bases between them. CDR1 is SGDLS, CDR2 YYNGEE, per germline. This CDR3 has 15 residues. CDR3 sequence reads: CASSAQEGSRYEQYF. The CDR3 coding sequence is TGTGCCAGCAGCGCCCAGGAGGGTTCCAGGTACGAGCAGTACTTC.

The chain's CDR3 is CASSLDRNTEAFF. The CDR3 nucleotides read TGTGCCAGCAGCTTAGACAGGAACACTGAAGCTTTCTTT. This chain uses TRBV2 with TRBJ1-1; D is perhaps TRBD1 (5 bases). Trimming removed 6 bases from V and 1 base from J, with 9 bases in between. CDR3 length: 13 residues. Per germline, CDR1 SNHLY and CDR2 FYNNEI.

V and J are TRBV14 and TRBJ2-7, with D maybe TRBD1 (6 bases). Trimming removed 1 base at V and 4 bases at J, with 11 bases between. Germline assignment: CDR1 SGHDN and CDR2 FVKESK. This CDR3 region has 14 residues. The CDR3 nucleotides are TGTGCCAGCAGCCAAGTACAGGGTTCATACGAGCAGTACTTC. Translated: CASSQVQGSYEQYF.

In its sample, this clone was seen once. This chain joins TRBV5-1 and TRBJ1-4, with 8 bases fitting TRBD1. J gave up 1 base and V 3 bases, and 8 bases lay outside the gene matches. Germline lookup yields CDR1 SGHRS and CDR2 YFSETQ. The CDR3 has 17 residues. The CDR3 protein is CASSYGQGGGTNEKLFF. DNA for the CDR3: TGCGCCAGCAGCTACGGACAGGGAGGTGGAACTAATGAAAAACTGTTTTTT.

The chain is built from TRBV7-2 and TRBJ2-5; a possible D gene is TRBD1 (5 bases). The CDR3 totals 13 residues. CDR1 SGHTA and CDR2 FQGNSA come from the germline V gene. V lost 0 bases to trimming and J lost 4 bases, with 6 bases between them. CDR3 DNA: TGTGCCAGCAGCTTAGCCAGGGTAGAGACCCAGTACTTC. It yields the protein CASSLARVETQYF.

CDR3 region: CASSEGFGTDTQYF. The CDR3 region has the DNA TGTGCCAGCAGTGAGGGTTTCGGCACAGATACGCAGTATTTT. The chain is built from TRBV27 and TRBJ2-3; the D gene is possibly TRBD2 (5 bases). The CDR3 loop spans 14 amino acids. V was pared by 5 bases and J by 1 base, with 10 bases between. Per the germline V gene, CDR1 is MNHEY and CDR2 is SMNVEV (reference sequence).

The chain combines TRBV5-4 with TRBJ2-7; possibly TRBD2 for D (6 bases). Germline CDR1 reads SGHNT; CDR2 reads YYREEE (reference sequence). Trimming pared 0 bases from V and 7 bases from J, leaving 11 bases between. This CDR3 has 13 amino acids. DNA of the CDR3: TGTGCCAGCAGCTTGGGGACCGCGGGGGAGCAGTACTTC. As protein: CASSLGTAGEQYF.

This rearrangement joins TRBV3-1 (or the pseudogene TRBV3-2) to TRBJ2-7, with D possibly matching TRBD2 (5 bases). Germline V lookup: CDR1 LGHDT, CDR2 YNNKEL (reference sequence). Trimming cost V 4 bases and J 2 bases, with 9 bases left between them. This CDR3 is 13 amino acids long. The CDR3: CASSPGSPYEQYF. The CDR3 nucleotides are TGTGCCAGCAGCCCGGGGTCCCCCTACGAGCAGTACTTC.

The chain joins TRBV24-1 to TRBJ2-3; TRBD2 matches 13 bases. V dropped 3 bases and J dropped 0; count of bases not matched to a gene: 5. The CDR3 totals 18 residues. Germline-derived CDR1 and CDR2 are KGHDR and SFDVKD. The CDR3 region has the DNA TGTGCCACCAGTGATCCGGGACTAGCGGGACCTAGCACAGATACGCAGTATTTT. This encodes CATSDPGLAGPSTDTQYF.